One sample yielded the 20 T cell receptor beta chains listed below, sequenced in a study of cytomegalovirus exposure and HLA in healthy donors. The PCR was carried out with 60 Vbeta primers and 13 Jbeta primers. Assay: immunoSEQ multiplex PCR; the TCRdb copy retains only in-frame clones and omits some. This sample yields around 130,000 clones, of which around 70% are seen a single time; roughly 1.6% belongs to the top ten. Sequenced: PBMCs. Source of these receptors: a man aged 25-45 years in good health and CMV-seropositive.

This chain uses TRBV7-3 with TRBJ2-5; 10 nucleotides align to TRBD2. Germline trimming cut 5 bases from V and 3 bases from J; bases unmatched to any gene: 3. CDR3 length: 14 amino acids. Germline CDR1 SGHTA, CDR2 FQGTGA. The CDR3 DNA follows: TGTGCCAGCAGCCGAGGACTAGCGGAAGAGACCCAGTACTTC. Amino acid sequence: CASSRGLAEETQYF.

The chain recombines TRBV4-3 with TRBJ1-3; 9 nucleotides agree with TRBD1. Germline CDR1 is LGHNA and CDR2 is YSLEER. There are 15 residues in the CDR3. The trim removed 4 bases at V and 7 bases at J, leaving 8 bases unmatched. The CDR3 spells CASSLEGGTGNTIYF. CDR3 DNA sequence: TGCGCCAGCAGCCTCGAGGGGGGGACAGGGAACACCATATATTTT.

The J gene is TRBJ2-7, the V gene TRBV9; D perhaps matches TRBD2 (5 bases). The ends were cut back, 4 bases at V and 1 base at J, with 9 bases in the middle. CDR1 is SGDLS, CDR2 YYNGEE, per germline. This CDR3 spans 13 amino acids. The CDR3 spells CASSLGLSYEQYF. CDR3 bases: TGTGCCAGCAGCCTTGGACTGTCCTACGAGCAGTACTTC. The full variable domain, in which reference TRBV9 and TRBJ2-7 provide the parts outside the CDR3, is DSGVTQTPKHLITATGQRVTLRCSPRSGDLSVYWYQQSLDQGLQFLIQYYNGEERAKGNILERFSAQQFPDLHSELNLSSLELGDSALYFCASSLGLSYEQYFGPGTRLTVT.

The rearrangement uses TRBV9 and TRBJ1-2, with D hard to call. Germline V lookup: CDR1 SGDLS, CDR2 YYNGEE. This CDR3 is built from 16 residues. V was pared by 4 bases and J by 3 bases, with 19 bases between. The CDR3 loop is CASSRMGGQRDYGYTF. The CDR3 DNA is TGTGCCAGCAGCCGAATGGGAGGTCAGAGGGACTATGGCTACACCTTC.

This clone occurred once. The V and J genes are TRBV7-8 and TRBJ2-1; no firm D call. CDR3 length equals 12 residues. Trimming removed 4 bases from V and 8 bases from J, with 9 bases in between. The germline gives CDR1 SGHVS, CDR2 FQNEAQ. The CDR3, as DNA: TGTGCCAGCAGCTCCGAGCTGCATGAGCAGTTCTTC. Translation gives CASSSELHEQFF.

This clone was picked up a small number of times. The chain links TRBV11-1 to TRBJ2-5, with D uncertain. V was cut by 0 bases and J by 4 bases, with 6 bases left in between. The CDR3 covers 13 residues. Germline V gene sequence: CDR1 SGHAT, CDR2 FQDESV (reference sequence). The CDR3 nucleotides read TGTGCCAGCAGCTTAGCCCCGCGAGAGACCCAGTACTTC. Its protein is CASSLAPRETQYF.

The chain couples TRBV2 to TRBJ2-7; 9 positions agree with TRBD2. The V gene's germline CDR1 is SNHLY and CDR2 FYNNEI. Trimming cost V 6 bases and J 3 bases; bases outside gene matches: 12. The CDR3 extends over 16 amino acids. The CDR3 loop is CASSTPAAGGSYEQYF. DNA of the CDR3: TGTGCCAGCAGCACCCCCGCGGCGGGAGGGAGCTACGAGCAGTACTTC.

The rearrangement joins TRBV5-1 to TRBJ2-5; 7 nucleotides match TRBD2. V trimming: 2 bases; J trimming: 0 bases; junction bases outside the gene matches: 4. The CDR3 length is 15 residues. Germline V gene data show CDR1 as SGHRS and CDR2 as YFSETQ. CDR3 region: CASSLAGGNQETQYF. The CDR3 DNA reads as TGCGCCAGCAGCTTAGCCGGGGGGAACCAAGAGACCCAGTACTTC.

The rearrangement joins TRBV5-4 to TRBJ2-3, with 7 bases aligning to TRBD1. The V gene end was trimmed by 3 bases and the J gene end by 0 bases; junction bases not matched to a gene: 4. The CDR3 is made up of 15 amino acids. Per germline, CDR1 SGHNT and CDR2 YYREEE (reference sequence). DNA for the CDR3: TGTGCCAGCAGCTCCCGGGACAGAAGCACAGATACGCAGTATTTT. Its protein is CASSSRDRSTDTQYF.

The table lists this clone with a few counts. V usage is TRBV10-2 and J usage is TRBJ2-7; TRBD2 aligns across 11 bases. The CDR3 covers 15 residues. Germline V lookup: CDR1 WSHSY, CDR2 SAAADI. The ends lost 8 bases at V and 3 bases at J; junction bases unmatched: 9. CDR3: CASVQPGLAVYEQYF. CDR3 sequence (DNA): TGCGCCAGCGTACAACCGGGACTAGCGGTCTACGAGCAGTACTTC.

The chain couples TRBV5-4 to TRBJ2-2, with 14 positions matching TRBD2. There are 18 residues in the CDR3. Trimming cost V 4 bases and J 2 bases; bases outside gene matches: 7. CDR1 is SGHNT and CDR2 is YYREEE in the germline V gene (reference sequence). CDR3 in amino acids: CASSPGLAGAGNTGELFF. Here the CDR3 DNA reads TGTGCCAGCAGCCCGGGACTAGCGGGAGCGGGAAACACCGGGGAGCTGTTTTTT.

This clone came up once. This chain's CDR3 is CAISDEGLLDTQYF. The CDR3 nucleotides read TGTGCCATCAGTGATGAGGGATTACTAGATACGCAGTATTTT. The V gene is TRBV10-3, the J gene TRBJ2-3; D may be TRBD2 (5 bases). Germline CDR1 is ENHRY and CDR2 is SYGVKD. This CDR3 is built from 14 residues. Trimming removed 3 bases at V and 5 bases at J, with 12 bases between.

In DNA, the CDR3 is TGCGCCAGCAGCTTACAGGATACGCAGTATTTT. The encoded protein is CASSLQDTQYF. The V call is TRBV5-1, the J call TRBJ2-3, with no clear D. Germline CDR1 SGHRS, CDR2 YFSETQ. This CDR3 spans 11 amino acids. V lost 2 bases to trimming and J lost 6 bases, with 4 bases between them.

The chain recombines TRBV2 with TRBJ1-1; D might be TRBD1 (6 bases). Germline V gene lookup returns CDR1 SNHLY and CDR2 FYNNEI. The CDR3 length is 15 residues. V was trimmed by 7 bases and J by 4 bases, leaving 19 bases between them. CDR3 in amino acids: CASKLLSLGATEAFF. In nucleotides, the CDR3 is TGTGCCAGCAAATTATTAAGCTTGGGGGCCACTGAAGCTTTCTTT.

The chain recombines TRBV20-1 with TRBJ1-1, with 10 positions matching TRBD1. Germline CDR1 is DFQATT and CDR2 is SNEGSKA (reference sequence). The CDR3 is 11 residues long. The CDR3 region is CRIPGQGKTFF. The DNA for the CDR3 is TGCAGGATACCGGGACAGGGGAAGACTTTCTTT.

This chain joins TRBV7-2 and TRBJ1-3, with D possibly matching TRBD1 (5 bases). This CDR3 comprises 14 residues. V dropped 5 bases and J dropped 0 bases, with 8 bases sitting between them. Germline lookup yields CDR1 SGHTA and CDR2 FQGNSA. For the CDR3, the DNA is TGTGCCAGCAGCCCAGGGTTCTCTGGAAACACCATATATTTT. Residues: CASSPGFSGNTIYF.

The chain has TRBV5-4 and TRBJ2-3; 13 nucleotides align to TRBD2. Germline V gene lookup returns CDR1 SGHNT and CDR2 YYREEE (reference sequence). CDR3 size: 13 residues. With 3 bases clipped from V and 9 bases from J, the junction kept 1 base outside the gene matches. The CDR3 is CASSWTSGRTQYF. The DNA for the CDR3 is TGTGCCAGCAGCTGGACTAGCGGGAGAACGCAGTATTTT.

The chain uses TRBV7-2 and TRBJ2-5, with a possible D match to TRBD2 (6 bases). This CDR3 is built from 13 residues. V shed 5 bases and J shed 5 bases, with 12 bases lying between them. Germline V CDR1 and CDR2: SGHTA, FQGNSA. CDR3 DNA: TGTGCCAGCAGCCGACAGAGCGGGGAGACCCAGTACTTC. Protein sequence: CASSRQSGETQYF.

J is TRBJ2-1 and V is TRBV7-9; no reliable D call. The CDR3 is 13 residues long. CDR1 and CDR2 (germline): SEHNR, FQNEAQ (reference sequence). Trimming removed 3 bases from V and 5 bases from J, with 8 bases in between. CDR3 protein: CASSLGRNNEQFF. Written as DNA, the CDR3 is TGTGCCAGCAGCTTGGGCAGGAACAATGAGCAGTTCTTC.

The chain couples TRBV5-1 to TRBJ2-7; TRBD2 aligns across 13 bases. V was clipped by 2 bases and J by 3 bases; unmatched bases: 5. CDR1 SGHRS and CDR2 YFSETQ come from the germline V gene. This CDR3 contains 16 residues. The CDR3 is CASSFRTSGSSYEQYF. The CDR3 DNA sequence: TGCGCCAGCAGCTTTCGGACTAGCGGGAGTAGCTACGAGCAGTACTTC.